Below are 4 T cell receptor beta chains sequenced from a single sample in a study of T-cell memory formation after mild COVID-19. One entry per CDR3 protein results from TCRdb running MiXCR on the 5' RACE reads. This table has fewer than 40,000 distinct CDR3 sequences, 7.5% to 8% appearing once. Sequenced: PBMCs or a T cell subset sorted from them (not recorded which). All receptors come from a man aged 18 to 30 who had mild COVID-19 (a few samples of this study predate the infection). Cell type and time point are not known.

This clonotype was seen ten or more times. V is TRBV18 and J is TRBJ2-3; possibly TRBD2 for D (6 bases). Per germline, CDR1 KGHSH and CDR2 LQKENI. This CDR3 is built from 14 residues. V was cut by 0 bases and J by 8 bases, with 12 bases left in between. The DNA of the CDR3 is TGTGCCAGCTCACCACCACTAGCAGGAGGTACGCAGTATTTT. Protein sequence: CASSPPLAGGTQYF. Looking up the rest from reference TRBV18 and TRBJ2-3 gives the full variable domain: NAGVMQNPRHLVRRRGQEARLRCSPMKGHSHVYWYRQLPEEGLKFMVYLQKENIIDESGMPKERFSAEFPKEGPSILRIQQVVRGDSAAYFCASSPPLAGGTQYFGPGTRLTVL.

This clonotype has at least ten counts. The rearrangement joins TRBV24-1 to TRBJ2-5; the D is unclear. This CDR3 is 14 amino acids long. Germline-derived CDR1 and CDR2 are KGHDR and SFDVKD. Trimming cost V 1 base and J 5 bases, with 10 bases left between them. CDR3 residues: CATSDFRTVETQYF. DNA for the CDR3: TGTGCCACCAGTGATTTCCGGACCGTGGAGACCCAGTACTTC.

This clonotype was detected many times. This rearrangement joins TRBV11-2 to TRBJ2-5, with D tentatively TRBD1 or TRBD2 (5 bases each). Trimming shortened V by 3 bases and J by 3 bases, and 20 bases separated the two germline ends. CDR1 and CDR2 (germline): SGHAT, FQNNGV. The CDR3 consists of 17 residues. The CDR3 nucleotides read TGTGCCAGCAGCTTGGGGCAGGTGGAGGTCGGGGAAGAGACCCAGTACTTC. Translating gives CASSLGQVEVGEETQYF.

This clonotype was counted ten times or more. The V gene is TRBV6-5, the J gene TRBJ2-3; TRBD2 matches 9 bases. CDR3 length: 16 residues. CDR1 is MNHEY and CDR2 is SVGAGI in the germline V gene. V was pared by 1 base and J by 2 bases, with 4 bases of the junction left unmatched. The chain's CDR3 is CASSYWRGGPTDTQYF. Here the CDR3 DNA reads TGTGCCAGCAGTTACTGGCGGGGGGGCCCCACAGATACGCAGTATTTT.